These 19 T cell receptor beta chains originate from one sample sequenced in a study of OX40 agonist ivuxolimab in advanced cancers. This table comes from immunoSEQ multiplex PCR, and its TCRdb copy is limited to in-frame clones, with some not included. The table records more than 50,000 clones, 82% of them present only once. Source: CD4+ or CD8+ T cells sorted from blood, taken in a trial of the OX40 agonist ivuxolimab. The receptor source for this set is an adult with an advanced solid tumor such as melanoma, head and neck, liver or kidney cancer.

The chain combines TRBV6-4 with TRBJ1-1; no clear D. The CDR3 has 13 amino acids. Germline V CDR1 and CDR2: MRHNA, SNTAGT. V lost 6 bases and J lost 1, with 9 bases in between. The CDR3 DNA follows: TGTGCCAGCAGGAGGGAGGAGAACACTGAAGCTTTCTTT. Protein sequence: CASRREENTEAFF.

The gene calls are TRBV10-3 and TRBJ2-2, with TRBD2 matching 10 bases. Germline V gives CDR1 ENHRY, CDR2 SYGVKD. The junction had 4 bases not matched to a gene; V was cut back by 3 bases and J by 6 bases. The CDR3 extends over 15 amino acids. The DNA for the CDR3 is TGTGCCATCAGTGAAGCGGGAGGGGCCCCCGGGGAGCTGTTTTTT. Translation gives CAISEAGGAPGELFF.

The J gene is TRBJ2-5, the V gene TRBV5-6; tentatively, D is TRBD2 (6 bases). The germline CDR1 and CDR2 sequences are SGHDT and YYEEEE. The length of the CDR3 is 15 residues. V lost 4 bases to trimming and J lost 3 bases, with 16 bases between them. CDR3 loop: CASSPLGGMKETQYF. CDR3 nucleotide sequence: TGTGCCAGCAGCCCTTTGGGCGGGATGAAAGAGACCCAGTACTTC.

The chain carries TRBV4-1 and TRBJ2-3; D is perhaps TRBD2 (5 bases). CDR3 length: 16 amino acids. The V end lost 5 bases, the J end lost 5 bases, and 20 bases lay between the germline ends. Germline loops: CDR1 MGHRA, CDR2 YSYEKL. The CDR3 nucleotides read TGCGCCAGCAGCTCCCCCTCTAGCCCCGGAAGAGATACGCAGTATTTT. This codes for CASSSPSSPGRDTQYF.

The chain combines TRBV11-2 with TRBJ2-2; D unclear. The CDR3 contains 15 residues. Trimming removed 2 bases from V and 3 bases from J, with 10 bases in between. Germline assignment: CDR1 SGHAT and CDR2 FQNNGV. The DNA of the CDR3 is TGTGCCAGCAGCTTAATGGGTGTCCACACCGGGGAGCTGTTTTTT. It translates to CASSLMGVHTGELFF. The whole variable domain, remainder taken from reference TRBV11-2 and TRBJ2-2, is EAGVAQSPRYKIIEKRQSVAFWCNPISGHATLYWYQQILGQGPKLLIQFQNNGVVDDSQLPKDRFSAERLKGVDSTLKIQPAKLEDSAVYLCASSLMGVHTGELFFGEGSRLTVL.

This chain links TRBV25-1 with TRBJ1-1, with a possible D match to TRBD1 (5 bases). The ends were cut back, 5 bases at V and 0 bases at J, with 13 bases in the middle. The V gene's germline CDR1 is MGHDK and CDR2 SYGVNS. The CDR3 has 15 residues. Written as DNA, the CDR3 is TGTGCCAGCAGTCGGGACGGGCGATTGAACACTGAAGCTTTCTTT. Residues: CASSRDGRLNTEAFF.

The chain uses TRBV30 and TRBJ2-5; TRBD2 might be the D (6 bases). The V end was cut by 1 base, the J end by 3 bases, with 6 bases between. Germline V lookup: CDR1 GTSNPN, CDR2 SVGIG (reference sequence). This CDR3 comprises 12 residues. CDR3 bases: TGTGCCTGGAGTGGGGGGGAAGAGACCCAGTACTTC. Translated: CAWSGGEETQYF.

In DNA, the CDR3 is TGTGCCACCTCGGCAGGGATTGACTATGGCTACACCTTC. This gives the protein CATSAGIDYGYTF. This chain joins TRBV10-3 and TRBJ1-2; D is perhaps TRBD1 (5 bases). The germline gives CDR1 ENHRY, CDR2 SYGVKD. Trimming took off 10 bases at V and 3 bases at J, with 15 bases between the two ends. The length of the CDR3 is 13 residues.

This clone is a singleton in its sample. The J gene is TRBJ2-5, the V gene TRBV5-4; unclear D gene. Germline V CDR1 and CDR2: SGHNT, YYREEE (reference sequence). The CDR3 spans 13 residues. V lost 1 base, J lost 5 bases, and 9 bases lay in between. Here the CDR3 reads CASSLMPGETQYF. In DNA form, the CDR3 reads TGTGCCAGCAGCTTGATGCCTGGCGAGACCCAGTACTTC.

The genes are TRBV5-1 and TRBJ2-2, with 7 bases aligning to TRBD1. Per the germline V gene, CDR1 is SGHRS and CDR2 is YFSETQ. The V and J ends lost 5 bases and 0 bases, in that order; junction bases with no gene match: 13. This CDR3 is 18 amino acids long. The CDR3 is CASSLLGQAFANTGELFF. The CDR3 bases are TGCGCCAGCAGTCTCCTCGGACAGGCCTTCGCGAACACCGGGGAGCTGTTTTTT.

This sequence joins TRBV11-3 and TRBJ2-3; TRBD2 is a possible D gene (6 bases). The V end was cut by 4 bases, the J end by 6 bases, with 17 bases between. The CDR3 is 15 residues long. Per germline, CDR1 SGHNT and CDR2 YENEEA. The CDR3 coding sequence is TGTGCCAGCAGCTATTTAGCGGTGACGGGGGATACGCAGTATTTT. Amino acids: CASSYLAVTGDTQYF.

The V and J genes are TRBV18 and TRBJ2-5, with 7 positions matching TRBD2. The CDR3 sequence is 14 residues long. Germline CDR1 reads KGHSH; CDR2 reads LQKENI. V lost 8 bases, J lost 3 bases, and 9 bases stayed unmatched. CDR3 in amino acids: CASSPRLAEETQYF. The CDR3 region has the DNA TGTGCCAGCAGTCCGAGGCTAGCGGAAGAGACCCAGTACTTC.

This sequence joins TRBV27 and TRBJ1-4; D unresolved. Trimming shortened V by 5 bases and J by 7 bases, and 17 bases separated the two germline ends. This CDR3 is built from 15 residues. Germline values: CDR1 MNHEY, CDR2 SMNVEV (reference sequence). The CDR3 sequence is CASSAQTPRGEKLFF. The CDR3 DNA reads TGTGCCAGCAGTGCCCAGACACCCCGGGGTGAAAAACTGTTTTTT.

The chain combines TRBV7-2 with TRBJ2-7; 8 bases match TRBD2. Germline CDR1 is SGHTA and CDR2 is FQGNSA. V was pared by 3 bases and J by 3 bases, with 10 bases of the junction left unmatched. The CDR3 extends over 16 amino acids. This chain's CDR3 is CASSFRGRRTFYEQYF. The CDR3 DNA is TGTGCCAGCAGCTTCCGCGGGAGGCGTACTTTCTACGAGCAGTACTTC. The full variable domain, its missing parts supplied by reference TRBV7-2 and TRBJ2-7, is GAGVSQSPSNKVTEKGKDVELRCDPISGHTALYWYRQSLGQGLEFLIYFQGNSAPDKSGLPSDRFSAERTGGSVSTLTIQRTQQEDSAVYLCASSFRGRRTFYEQYFGPGTRLTVT.

This chain connects TRBV11-2 to TRBJ2-5; D may be TRBD1 (5 bases). Germline V lookup: CDR1 SGHAT, CDR2 FQNNGV. The CDR3 has 14 residues. Between the trimmed V and J ends, which lost 5 bases and 2 bases, there was a span of 12 bases. The CDR3 sequence: CASSRTQGQETQYF. CDR3 sequence (DNA): TGTGCCAGCAGCCGGACCCAGGGACAAGAGACCCAGTACTTC.

This chain connects TRBV28 to TRBJ2-1, with D perhaps TRBD2 (6 bases). This CDR3 contains 12 residues. Trimming removed 4 bases at V and 11 bases at J, with 12 bases between. The germline gives CDR1 MDHEN, CDR2 SYDVKM. Here the CDR3 DNA reads TGTGCCAGCAGTTCTTCCCTAGCGAAGCAGTTCTTC. Residues: CASSSSLAKQFF.

J is TRBJ1-2 and V is TRBV15, with a possible D match to TRBD1 (6 bases). The germline V and J ends were trimmed by 0 bases and 5 bases, with 16 bases remaining between them. Germline CDR1 is LNHNV and CDR2 is YYDKDF (reference sequence). This CDR3 has 16 amino acids. Here the CDR3 DNA reads TGTGCCACCAGCAGAGAGGAAGGGGGGGCGCGTTATGGCTACACCTTC. This gives the protein CATSREEGGARYGYTF.

The chain carries TRBV9 and TRBJ1-2, with D possibly being TRBD1 (6 bases). The CDR3 covers 14 residues. Germline V lookup: CDR1 SGDLS, CDR2 YYNGEE. V lost 0 bases and J lost 6, with 12 bases in between. The CDR3 spells CASSVGGAVDGYTF. CDR3 DNA sequence: TGTGCCAGCAGCGTAGGGGGGGCAGTTGATGGCTACACCTTC.

In DNA, the CDR3 is TGTGCCAGCAGCTCAACAGATACGCAGTATTTT. This gives the protein CASSSTDTQYF. J is TRBJ2-3 and V is TRBV7-6; the D is unclear. Trimming removed 4 bases at V and 3 bases at J, with 2 bases between. CDR3 length: 11 amino acids. The germline V gene encodes CDR1 SGHVS and CDR2 FNYEAQ.